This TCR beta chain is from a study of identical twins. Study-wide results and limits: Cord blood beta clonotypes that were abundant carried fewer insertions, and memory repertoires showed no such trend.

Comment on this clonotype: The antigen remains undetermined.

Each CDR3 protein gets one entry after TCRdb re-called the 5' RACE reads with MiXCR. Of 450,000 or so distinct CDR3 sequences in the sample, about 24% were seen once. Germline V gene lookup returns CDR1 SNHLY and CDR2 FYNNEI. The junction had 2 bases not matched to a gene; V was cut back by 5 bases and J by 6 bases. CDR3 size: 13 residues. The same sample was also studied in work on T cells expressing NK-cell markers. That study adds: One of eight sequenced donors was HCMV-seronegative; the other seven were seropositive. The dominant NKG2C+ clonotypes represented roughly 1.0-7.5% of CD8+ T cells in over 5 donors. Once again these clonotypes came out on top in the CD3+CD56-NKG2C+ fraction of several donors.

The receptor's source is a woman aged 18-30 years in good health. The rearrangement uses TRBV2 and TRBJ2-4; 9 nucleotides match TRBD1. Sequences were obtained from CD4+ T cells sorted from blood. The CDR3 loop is CASSTGGGNIQYF. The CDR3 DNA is TGTGCCAGCAGTACAGGGGGCGGAAACATTCAGTACTTC.